The source of this T cell receptor beta chain is a study of T cell responses to AZD1222 COVID-19 vaccine. Overall study: Pooled together were second doses at about 4 or about 12 weeks.

As for this clone: Its antigen is not known.

Study results and limitations: Dominant at 160-218 and 743-854, vaccine-associated CD4 TCRs also spanned spike. Females outnumbered males among donors, who were mostly white British; clonal diversity was possibly underestimated. Baseline serology detected seropositivity in only five or six AZD1222 recipients.

Libraries were prepared by immunoSEQ multiplex PCR; TCRdb keeps only in-frame clonotypes and omits some of them. This sample has 150,000 or so clones, with 89% found just once. The V end lost 4 bases, the J end lost 0 bases, and 13 bases lay between the germline ends. The CDR3 runs 16 residues. The V gene's germline CDR1 is MDHEN and CDR2 SYDVKM. This chain uses TRBV28 with TRBJ2-1; tentatively, D is TRBD2 (5 bases). The sequencing used peripheral blood, collected on day 0 of AZD1222 vaccination. This TCR was recovered from an adult in good health. CDR3 bases: TGTGCCAGCAGTTCGCTAGCCGCGAGCTCCTACAATGAGCAGTTCTTC. Protein sequence: CASSSLAASSYNEQFF.